This T cell receptor (beta chain) came from a study of glioma-infiltrating T cells after dendritic cell vaccination. Turning to the study itself: Dendritic cell vaccination trial patients had either newly diagnosed or recurrent glioblastoma.

Primers: 60 V beta forward and 13 J beta reverse. Using immunoSEQ multiplex PCR, the repertoire was profiled, and TCRdb retains in-frame clones only, with some absent. The table lists approximately 100,000 clones, roughly four fifths of them singletons, with about 12% in the top ten. Selection required adequate fresh-frozen tumor tissue plus more than two years' survival data. The V gene's germline CDR1 is GTSNPN and CDR2 SVGIG (reference sequence). The CDR3 consists of 17 residues. V shed 0 bases and J shed 3 bases, with 18 bases lying between them. The table lists this clone with a few counts. This sequence joins TRBV30 and TRBJ2-4; a weak D match, TRBD2 (5 bases). The receptor comes from a human donor with glioblastoma. Specimen: blood, collected before dendritic cell vaccination. CDR3 in amino acids: CAWSVEGPEGDKNIQYF. For the CDR3, the DNA is TGTGCCTGGAGTGTGGAAGGACCCGAGGGTGACAAAAACATTCAGTACTTC.